This TCR beta chain was observed in a study of T-cell reconstitution after alpha-beta-depleted transplantation in children (dated by TCRdb to the mid-2010s). About the full investigation: Using TCR repertoire profiling, the study followed T-cell immune reconstitution in a quantitative way in children after TCRalphabeta/CD19-depleted allogeneic hematopoietic cell transplantation. What the study reported, not specific to this receptor: Over the following months the frequencies of hyperexpanded clones went down, and after one year T-cell counts and TCRbeta diversity were mostly credited to newly produced T cells. The apparently early alphabetaT-cell count recovery about two months after transplant was reportedly dependent on only several hundred rapidly expanded clones derived from non-depleted graft cells. The high TCRbeta diversity at day 60 in some patients was ascribed to recipient T cells and intrathymic progenitors that had survived conditioning.

In light of the paper, this sample's treatment or condition label describes: allogeneic hematopoietic cell transplantation with graft depleted of TCRalphabeta T cells and CD19 B cells. TCRalphabeta/CD19-depleted allogeneic hematopoietic cell grafts were given to the transplant recipients, all of whom were children. The method behind the library was PCR. For sequencing, an Illumina HiSeq 2500 was employed. Molecular barcoding was employed in the preparation of TCR libraries, with unique molecular identifiers being used to normalize TCRbeta repertoire quantification. TCRdb reworked the public reads: Q25 trimming with fastp, MiXCR clone assembly, productive beta chains retained. One record per CDR3 amino acid sequence lists the most common genes and DNA. Here the sample has under 250,000 distinct CDR3 sequences; roughly 18% occur a single time. The ten most abundant clones make up about 39% of the sample.

This clonotype appeared a few times. What this receptor recognizes is not known. Per-nucleotide qualities are absent, and no much larger clonotype sits a single base away. The cysteine opens and the phenylalanine closes a CDR3 of 12 amino acids. Only CDR3 DNA remains: 36 bases, in frame from the first base. CDR1 and CDR2 (SGHRS, YFSETQ) derive from the germline V gene. V is reduced by 5 bases and J by 3 bases, leaving a spacing of 8 bases between them. The sequence is built from TRBV5-1 and TRBJ2-5, with the D gene too uncertain to name. The origin of this receptor is a male patient between 2 and 15 years old who had a stem cell transplant for acute lymphoblastic leukemia, so the T cells may come from the graft donor. This sample comprised PBMCs, mostly from graft donor cells, obtained 360 days after TCRalphabeta/CD19-depleted stem cell transplant. The DNA sequence reads TGCGCCAGCAGATATGGGGAAGAGACCCAGTACTTC. Its protein product is CASRYGEETQYF.